The clone carrying this T cell receptor beta chain came up a few times. Primed by a sample-barcoded 5' primer and a J-beta primer mix, a second PCR proceeded for 7 to 11 cycles. TCRdb reanalysed the 5' RACE reads using MiXCR and keeps one entry per CDR3 protein. The sample lists roughly 800,000 distinct CDR3 sequences, roughly 25% occurring once. The source of the sample is a study of blood T cells in healthy people across ages. The germline CDR1 and CDR2 sequences are SGHVS and FNYEAQ. CDR3 length: 15 residues. The sample was also linked to a second study, of T cells of mothers and their children.

The TCR was taken from a boy younger than 18 in good health. The rearrangement links TRBV7-6 to TRBJ2-1, with 9 nucleotides matching TRBD2. Judging by the DNA end, TRBJ2-5 fits better; the J call may be wrong. Sample: blood. CDR3 loop: CASSLTAGGGETQYF. CDR3 DNA: TGTGCCAGCAGCTTGACTGCGGGGGGGGGTGAGACCCAGTACTTC.